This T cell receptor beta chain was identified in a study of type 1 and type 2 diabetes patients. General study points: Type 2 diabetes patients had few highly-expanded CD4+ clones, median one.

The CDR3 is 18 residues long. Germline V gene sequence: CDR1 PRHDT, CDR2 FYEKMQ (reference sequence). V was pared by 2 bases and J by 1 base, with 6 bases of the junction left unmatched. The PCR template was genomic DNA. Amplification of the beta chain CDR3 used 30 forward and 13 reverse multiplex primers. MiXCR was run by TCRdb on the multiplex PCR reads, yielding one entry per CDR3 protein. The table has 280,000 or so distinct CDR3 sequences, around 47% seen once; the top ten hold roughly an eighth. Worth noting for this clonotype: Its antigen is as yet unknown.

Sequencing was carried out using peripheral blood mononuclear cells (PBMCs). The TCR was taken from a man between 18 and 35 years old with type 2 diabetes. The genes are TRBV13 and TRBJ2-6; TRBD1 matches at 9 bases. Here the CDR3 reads CASSLLQGAESGANVLTF. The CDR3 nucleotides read TGTGCCAGCAGCTTACTACAGGGGGCAGAGTCTGGGGCCAACGTCCTGACTTTC.